Following are 32 T cell receptor beta chains from one sample sequenced in a study of T cells in localized non-small cell lung cancer. The table came from immunoSEQ multiplex PCR; TCRdb's copy has only in-frame clones and leaves some out. The data contain about 33,000 clones, roughly 87% of them seen just once; the ten biggest clones take up 15% to 20%. This sample comprised peripheral blood mononuclear cells, obtained before any cancer treatment. These receptor sequences come from a man between 40 and 69 years old with stage III lung adenocarcinoma.

The rearrangement joins TRBV5-6 to TRBJ1-6; 7 bases line up with TRBD1. CDR1 SGHDT and CDR2 YYEEEE come from the germline V gene. The CDR3 is made up of 16 amino acids. Losses at the gene ends were 4 bases for V and 7 bases for J; bases not matched to a gene: 11. The CDR3 DNA sequence: TGTGCCAGCAGCCTCGGGACAGCCAGGATAAATTCACCCCTCCACTTT. This translates into CASSLGTARINSPLHF.

V usage is TRBV7-2 and J usage is TRBJ2-2; 11 positions match TRBD1. The ends lost 1 base at V and 3 bases at J; junction bases unmatched: 1. The CDR3 totals 16 residues. From germline, CDR1 is SGHTA and CDR2 FQGNSA. CDR3 nucleotides: TGTGCCAGCAGCTTAGGGACAGGGGGCTACACCGGGGAGCTGTTTTTT. Encoded protein: CASSLGTGGYTGELFF. Using reference TRBV7-2 and TRBJ2-2 for the parts outside the CDR3, the full variable domain is GAGVSQSPSNKVTEKGKDVELRCDPISGHTALYWYRQSLGQGLEFLIYFQGNSAPDKSGLPSDRFSAERTGGSVSTLTIQRTQQEDSAVYLCASSLGTGGYTGELFFGEGSRLTVL.

The rearrangement joins TRBV7-3 to TRBJ1-2; D is unclear. The CDR3 has 15 amino acids. V was cut by 2 bases and J by 1 base, with 11 bases left in between. Germline CDR1 SGHTA, CDR2 FQGTGA. CDR3 protein: CASSLGAASNYGYTF. The DNA of the CDR3 is TGTGCCAGCAGCTTAGGAGCAGCTAGTAACTATGGCTACACCTTC.

Only a few counts were recorded for this clone. V is TRBV7-3 and J is TRBJ2-1; D is ambiguous. Germline lookup yields CDR1 SGHTA and CDR2 FQGTGA. Trimming cost V 0 bases and J 5 bases, with 5 bases left between them. The CDR3 is 13 amino acids. The CDR3, as DNA: TGTGCCAGCAGCTTAACGCCCGACAATGAGCAGTTCTTC. It encodes CASSLTPDNEQFF.

The rearrangement links TRBV9 to TRBJ1-2; D remains ambiguous. The germline CDR1 and CDR2 sequences are SGDLS and YYNGEE. V shed 4 bases and J shed 5 bases, with 12 bases lying between them. The CDR3 loop spans 13 amino acids. CDR3 coding DNA: TGTGCCAGCAGCTCGACAATGATATATGGCTACACCTTC. Translation gives CASSSTMIYGYTF. The full variable domain, in which reference TRBV9 and TRBJ1-2 provide the parts outside the CDR3, is DSGVTQTPKHLITATGQRVTLRCSPRSGDLSVYWYQQSLDQGLQFLIQYYNGEERAKGNILERFSAQQFPDLHSELNLSSLELGDSALYFCASSSTMIYGYTFGSGTRLTVV.

The chain combines TRBV7-3 with TRBJ2-2; D tentatively reads TRBD1 or TRBD2 (5 bases each). The CDR3 consists of 16 residues. Trimming left V 1 base short and J 3 bases short, with 12 bases between. CDR1 SGHTA and CDR2 FQGTGA come from the germline V gene. Written as DNA, the CDR3 is TGTGCCAGCAGCTTAAGCCGGGGCTTACACACCGGGGAGCTGTTTTTT. This translates into CASSLSRGLHTGELFF.

V gene TRBV28 combines with J gene TRBJ1-4, with a weak D call TRBD1 (5 bases). The CDR3 has 15 residues. The germline gives CDR1 MDHEN, CDR2 SYDVKM. V lost 3 bases and J lost 8, with 16 bases in between. CDR3 nucleotide sequence: TGTGCCAGCAGTTTGGCCGGGGGAAGTCGGGAAAAACTGTTTTTT. Translation: CASSLAGGSREKLFF.

In its sample, this clone ranks as medium-sized. V and J are TRBV19 and TRBJ1-2; 9 bases match TRBD1. Germline values: CDR1 LNHDA, CDR2 SQIVND (reference sequence). The CDR3 covers 15 residues. The V gene end was trimmed by 3 bases and the J gene end by 6 bases; junction bases not matched to a gene: 8. CDR3 sequence reads: CASSIGPGTGNGYTF. Written as DNA, the CDR3 is TGTGCCAGTAGTATTGGGCCGGGGACAGGGAATGGCTACACCTTC.

The J gene is TRBJ2-3, the V gene TRBV4-2, with 11 bases that match TRBD2. The trim removed 5 bases at V and 6 bases at J, leaving 7 bases unmatched. CDR1 and CDR2 from the germline V gene are LGHNA and YNFKEQ. CDR3 length equals 15 residues. CDR3 sequence reads: CASSSSGGKGDTQYF. The CDR3 nucleotides read TGTGCCAGCAGCTCTAGCGGGGGGAAGGGGGATACGCAGTATTTT.

V and J are TRBV2 and TRBJ2-1, with D tentatively TRBD2 (5 bases). Germline CDR1 is SNHLY and CDR2 is FYNNEI. This CDR3 spans 12 amino acids. The V end was cut by 5 bases, the J end by 10 bases, with 12 bases between. The CDR3 bases are TGTGCCAGCAGTCTCGAGCCGGGGGAGCAGTTCTTC. Encoded protein: CASSLEPGEQFF.

The chain is built from TRBV28 and TRBJ2-3; 7 nucleotides match TRBD1. J gave up 3 bases and V 4 bases, and 7 bases lay outside the gene matches. The CDR3 length is 15 residues. Germline CDR1 MDHEN, CDR2 SYDVKM. This chain's CDR3 is CASSSLGQRTDTQYF. CDR3 DNA sequence: TGTGCCAGCAGTTCACTGGGACAGAGAACAGATACGCAGTATTTT.

The rearrangement links TRBV18 to TRBJ1-4; D is ambiguous. CDR3 size: 14 residues. V gave up 2 bases and J gave up 0 bases, with 4 bases separating them. CDR1 is KGHSH and CDR2 is LQKENI in the germline V gene. CDR3 residues: CASSPGATNEKLFF. In nucleotides, the CDR3 is TGTGCCAGCTCACCAGGTGCAACTAATGAAAAACTGTTTTTT.

This chain joins TRBV7-2 and TRBJ2-5; TRBD2 aligns across 11 bases. Per germline, CDR1 SGHTA and CDR2 FQGNSA. This CDR3 spans 16 amino acids. After removal of 5 bases from V and 1 base from J, the junction contained 6 bases not matched to a gene. The CDR3 sequence: CASSQLSGGVQETQYF. The CDR3 region has the DNA TGTGCCAGCAGCCAACTTAGCGGGGGGGTCCAAGAGACCCAGTACTTC.

The rearrangement joins TRBV9 to TRBJ2-3, with 7 bases lining up with TRBD2. The trim removed 2 bases at V and 2 bases at J, leaving 2 bases unmatched. CDR3 length: 14 residues. The germline V gene has CDR1 SGDLS and CDR2 YYNGEE. CDR3 DNA: TGTGCCAGCAGCGTGGGACTACCCACAGATACGCAGTATTTT. Translated, it gives CASSVGLPTDTQYF.

The rearrangement links TRBV19 to TRBJ1-2; 8 nucleotides line up with TRBD1. The CDR3 is made up of 13 amino acids. Germline values: CDR1 LNHDA, CDR2 SQIVND (reference sequence). With V trimmed by 8 bases and J by 0 bases, 2 bases remained unmatched. The CDR3 protein is CASQGATNYGYTF. The DNA for the CDR3 is TGTGCCAGTCAGGGGGCTACTAACTATGGCTACACCTTC. Full variable domain (missing parts from reference TRBV19 and TRBJ1-2): DGGITQSPKYLFRKEGQNVTLSCEQNLNHDAMYWYRQDPGQGLRLIYYSQIVNDFQKGDIAEGYSVSREKKESFPLTVTSAQKNPTAFYLCASQGATNYGYTFGSGTRLTVV.

This clone was counted only a few times. The chain links TRBV11-3 to TRBJ2-3; 8 bases are a match to TRBD2. CDR1 is SGHNT and CDR2 is YENEEA in the germline V gene. This CDR3 region has 16 residues. The V segment lost 0 bases and the J segment 1 base; nucleotides outside the gene matches: 3. The CDR3 reads CASSLEEAGGTDTQYF. CDR3 in DNA: TGTGCCAGCAGCTTAGAGGAAGCGGGGGGCACAGATACGCAGTATTTT.

This rearrangement joins TRBV27 to TRBJ2-3, with 14 bases that match TRBD2. The length of the CDR3 is 19 residues. V trimming: 5 bases; J trimming: 0 bases; junction bases outside the gene matches: 10. Germline V CDR1 and CDR2: MNHEY, SMNVEV (reference sequence). The CDR3 region is CASSPRGLAGAISTDTQYF. The DNA of the CDR3 is TGTGCCAGCAGTCCACGGGGACTAGCGGGGGCCATAAGCACAGATACGCAGTATTTT.

The V gene is TRBV5-5, the J gene TRBJ1-1; 8 bases are shared with TRBD1. The J segment lost 1 base and the V segment lost 5 bases, leaving 4 bases of the junction unmatched. CDR3 size: 14 residues. The germline V gene has CDR1 SGHKS and CDR2 YYEKEE (reference sequence). The CDR3 reads CASRFGTGNTEAFF. The CDR3 DNA is TGTGCCAGCAGATTCGGGACAGGGAACACTGAAGCTTTCTTT.

This chain uses TRBV6-1 with TRBJ2-1; D uncertain. The CDR3 covers 15 residues. Trimming removed 11 bases at V and 0 bases at J, with 17 bases between. Germline V gene sequence: CDR1 MNHNS, CDR2 SASEGT. DNA for the CDR3: TGTGCCTCGCGCAGGCCGGTTGTCTCCTACAATGAGCAGTTCTTC. Translation: CASRRPVVSYNEQFF.

This chain joins TRBV2 and TRBJ1-1, with unresolved D. V lost 6 bases and J lost 5, with 10 bases in between. Per the germline V gene, CDR1 is SNHLY and CDR2 is FYNNEI. This CDR3 has 12 residues. This CDR3 is CASRDTETEAFF. Written as DNA, the CDR3 is TGTGCCAGCAGGGATACCGAGACTGAAGCTTTCTTT. Based on the CDR3 plus reference TRBV2 and TRBJ1-1, the full variable domain is EPEVTQTPSHQVTQMGQEVILRCVPISNHLYFYWYRQILGQKVEFLVSFYNNEISEKSEIFDDQFSVERPDGSNFTLKIRSTKLEDSAMYFCASRDTETEAFFGQGTRLTVV.

The rearrangement uses TRBV11-3 and TRBJ2-4; the match to TRBD2 covers 7 bases. Germline CDR1 is SGHNT and CDR2 is YENEEA. V trimming: 1 base; J trimming: 3 bases; junction bases outside the gene matches: 3. The CDR3 runs 15 residues. CDR3 loop: CASSLVSGDKNIQYF. The CDR3 DNA follows: TGTGCCAGCAGCTTAGTGAGCGGGGACAAAAACATTCAGTACTTC.

V gene TRBV18 combines with J gene TRBJ2-7, with D unclear. Germline CDR1 and CDR2: KGHSH and LQKENI. V was cut by 3 bases and J by 1 base, with 7 bases left in between. The CDR3 spans 13 residues. CDR3 region: CASSPPASYEQYF. The CDR3 DNA sequence: TGTGCCAGCTCACCCCCCGCATCCTACGAGCAGTACTTC.

The chain uses TRBV27 and TRBJ1-5; D remains ambiguous. Trimming pared 4 bases from V and 4 bases from J, leaving 26 bases between. The germline V gene has CDR1 MNHEY and CDR2 SMNVEV (reference sequence). The CDR3 sequence is 19 residues long. CDR3: CASSSIVYWGDGTNQPQHF. CDR3 in DNA: TGTGCCAGCAGTTCGATTGTTTATTGGGGTGATGGAACTAATCAGCCCCAGCATTTT.

This rearrangement joins TRBV18 to TRBJ2-7; a possible D gene is TRBD2 (5 bases). CDR3 size: 16 residues. V lost 0 bases, J lost 2 bases, and 14 bases lay in between. Germline V lookup: CDR1 KGHSH, CDR2 LQKENI. The CDR3 loop is CASSPPRSGWAYEQYF. In DNA, the CDR3 is TGTGCCAGCTCACCACCGCGGTCGGGGTGGGCCTACGAGCAGTACTTC.

The chain joins TRBV19 to TRBJ1-5; 8 bases agree with TRBD1. This CDR3 is built from 16 residues. With 1 base clipped from V and 4 bases from J, the junction kept 6 bases outside the gene matches. The germline CDR1 and CDR2 sequences are LNHDA and SQIVND (reference sequence). In DNA form, the CDR3 reads TGTGCCAGTAGTATAGTTGGGGACAGGATAAATCAGCCCCAGCATTTT. It translates to CASSIVGDRINQPQHF.

The DNA for the CDR3 is TGTGCCAGCAGCTTGGGACGGGGCAGAAGTAATGAAAAACTGTTTTTT. It is translated as CASSLGRGRSNEKLFF. The chain recombines TRBV7-2 with TRBJ1-4, with a possible D match to TRBD1 (5 bases). The CDR3 runs to 16 residues. The V gene lost 3 bases and the J gene lost 4 bases, with 15 bases spanning the gap. Germline loops: CDR1 SGHTA, CDR2 FQGNSA.

This clone was seen a few times. The chain joins TRBV19 to TRBJ1-5; D possibly corresponds to TRBD1 (6 bases). The CDR3 length is 16 residues. Germline loops: CDR1 LNHDA, CDR2 SQIVND (reference sequence). With 6 bases removed from V and 2 bases from J, the gap between germline ends came to 17 bases. CDR3 bases: TGTGCCAGTAGGAGGCAGGGGACTTTGGGCAATCAGCCCCAGCATTTT. Translated: CASRRQGTLGNQPQHF.

This chain uses TRBV7-9 with TRBJ1-4; D remains unclear. The CDR3 extends over 14 amino acids. In germline, CDR1 is SEHNR, CDR2 FQNEAQ (reference sequence). The V gene lost 0 bases and the J gene lost 3 bases, with 5 bases spanning the gap. For the CDR3, the DNA is TGTGCCAGCAGCTTAGCCGGGGCTAATGAAAAACTGTTTTTT. Protein product: CASSLAGANEKLFF.

The rearrangement joins TRBV11-3 to TRBJ2-3; tentatively, D is TRBD2 (6 bases). The CDR3 contains 15 residues. CDR1 SGHNT and CDR2 YENEEA come from the germline V gene. Trimming cost V 2 bases and J 4 bases, with 13 bases left between them. This CDR3 is CASSLRLEEADTQYF. CDR3 nucleotide sequence: TGTGCCAGCAGCTTACGACTAGAGGAAGCAGATACGCAGTATTTT.

This chain uses TRBV19 with TRBJ2-1; 8 bases fit TRBD1. V lost 7 bases to trimming and J lost 3 bases; unmatched junction nucleotides: 11. The CDR3 is 16 residues long. Germline assignment: CDR1 LNHDA and CDR2 SQIVND (reference sequence). The CDR3 bases are TGTGCCAGTACCGCGAGTCAGGGGGCTTACTACAATGAGCAGTTCTTC. Amino acids: CASTASQGAYYNEQFF. The full variable domain, its missing parts supplied by reference TRBV19 and TRBJ2-1, is DGGITQSPKYLFRKEGQNVTLSCEQNLNHDAMYWYRQDPGQGLRLIYYSQIVNDFQKGDIAEGYSVSREKKESFPLTVTSAQKNPTAFYLCASTASQGAYYNEQFFGPGTRLTVL.

The rearrangement links TRBV7-3 to TRBJ2-3; no clear D gene. V lost 2 bases, J lost 1 base, and 10 bases lay in between. The CDR3 contains 15 residues. The germline CDR1 and CDR2 sequences are SGHTA and FQGTGA. The CDR3 sequence is CASSLRPDRTDTQYF. The CDR3 DNA is TGTGCCAGCAGCTTACGTCCGGACCGCACAGATACGCAGTATTTT.

V and J are TRBV4-3 and TRBJ2-1, with 7 positions matching TRBD2. In germline, CDR1 is LGHNA, CDR2 YSLEER. The CDR3 totals 15 residues. J lost 0 bases, V lost 4 bases, and 3 bases had no gene match. CDR3 sequence (DNA): TGCGCCAGCAGCCGGACTAGAAACTCCTACAATGAGCAGTTCTTC. Its protein is CASSRTRNSYNEQFF.